This T cell receptor (beta chain) emerged from a study of T cell changes during pregnancy in multiple sclerosis. J gave up 6 bases and V 0 bases, and 0 bases lay outside the gene matches. There are 13 residues in the CDR3. Germline V gene lookup returns CDR1 SGDLS and CDR2 YYNGEE. Clones were sequenced by immunoSEQ multiplex PCR, and TCRdb holds only the in-frame ones, with some missing. The table includes fewer than 85,000 clones, roughly 92% detected once. The sequence was collected from a female donor with multiple sclerosis, enrolled in a pregnancy study. This specimen was peripheral blood, taken in the second trimester of pregnancy. The chain recombines TRBV9 with TRBJ2-1; 7 bases map to TRBD2. CDR3 region: CASSVASGNEQFF. In DNA form, the CDR3 reads TGTGCCAGCAGCGTAGCTAGCGGCAATGAGCAGTTCTTC.